These T cell receptor beta chains were read from a single sample in a study. TCRdb redid the calling of the RT-PCR reads with MiXCR, one entry per CDR3 protein. The table lists more than 550,000 distinct CDR3 sequences, approximately 15% of them singletons. The sample consisted of memory CD4+ T cells from blood. These receptors came from a female donor in good health, serving as a healthy control. CDR3s include the opening cysteine and the closing phenylalanine or tryptophan.

J gene: TRBJ2-1
V gene: TRBV20-1
CDR3 protein: CSASLGSGYNEQFF

J gene: TRBJ2-7
V gene: TRBV20-1
CDR3 protein: CSARDSVRLAVPYEQYF

J gene: TRBJ2-3
V gene: TRBV10-3
CDR3 protein: CAISRQGEADTQYF

J gene: TRBJ1-1
V gene: TRBV19
CDR3 protein: CASSRQVTYAEAFF

J gene: TRBJ2-3
V gene: TRBV20-1
CDR3 protein: CSARGIEGLGDTQYF

J gene: TRBJ1-1
V gene: TRBV5-6
CDR3 protein: CASRAQLYTEAFF

J gene: TRBJ1-5
V gene: TRBV6-2/TRBV6-3
CDR3 protein: CASSALTGDFNQPQHF

J gene: TRBJ2-1
V gene: TRBV9
CDR3 protein: CASSRGGAILGNEQFF

J gene: TRBJ1-5
V gene: TRBV20-1
CDR3 protein: CSAGRGVNQPQHF

J gene: TRBJ2-5
V gene: TRBV5-1
CDR3 protein: CASSLGVTGGSRTQYF

J gene: TRBJ2-7
V gene: TRBV5-1
CDR3 protein: CASSSAPFGLYEQYF

J gene: TRBJ1-2
V gene: TRBV19
CDR3 protein: CASSRLRRDYGYTF

J gene: TRBJ2-5
V gene: TRBV3-1
CDR3 protein: CASSHPVRETQYF

J gene: TRBJ2-1
V gene: TRBV24-1
CDR3 protein: CATRGPSSYNEQFF

J gene: TRBJ1-2
V gene: TRBV7-8
CDR3 protein: CASSYFGGGGYTF

J gene: TRBJ2-1
V gene: TRBV29-1
CDR3 protein: CSLTSGSFNEQFF

J gene: TRBJ2-1
V gene: TRBV7-8
CDR3 protein: CASSYSQGEQFF

J gene: TRBJ2-3
V gene: TRBV5-4
CDR3 protein: CASSLKRGGPDTQYF

J gene: TRBJ2-7
V gene: TRBV27
CDR3 protein: CASRLKQGFARWEQYF

J gene: TRBJ2-3
V gene: TRBV29-1
CDR3 protein: CSVSKREVPGDTQYF

J gene: TRBJ2-7
V gene: TRBV12-3/TRBV12-4
CDR3 protein: CASTQIGDDEQYF

J gene: TRBJ1-6
V gene: TRBV27
CDR3 protein: CASRGDSWSYNSPLHF

J gene: TRBJ1-2
V gene: TRBV6-1
CDR3 protein: CASSVQGASGYTF

J gene: TRBJ2-6
V gene: TRBV28
CDR3 protein: CATLTAGANVLTF

J gene: TRBJ1-1
V gene: TRBV20-1
CDR3 protein: CSARVPTGGSVGTEAFF

J gene: TRBJ1-1
V gene: TRBV18
CDR3 protein: CASSPPSMNTEAFF

J gene: TRBJ2-3
V gene: TRBV19
CDR3 protein: CASSISGQHTDTQYF

J gene: TRBJ1-3
V gene: TRBV10-3
CDR3 protein: CAISERLQAAGNTIYF

J gene: TRBJ1-2
V gene: TRBV9
CDR3 protein: CASSPDSLYGYTF

J gene: TRBJ2-7
V gene: TRBV29-1
CDR3 protein: CSTRDNDYEQYF

J gene: TRBJ1-2
V gene: TRBV6-5
CDR3 protein: CASSYGLFETF

J gene: TRBJ1-3
V gene: TRBV20-1
CDR3 protein: CSAAGISGNTIYF

J gene: TRBJ1-2
V gene: TRBV5-8
CDR3 protein: CASSSLRDRVGYGYTF

J gene: TRBJ2-2
V gene: TRBV5-1
CDR3 protein: CASGTSGLGAGELFF

J gene: TRBJ2-7
V gene: TRBV27
CDR3 protein: CASSPHIGQTGLRYEQYF

J gene: TRBJ2-5
V gene: TRBV5-1
CDR3 protein: CASTQQEGETQYF

J gene: TRBJ2-3
V gene: TRBV20-1
CDR3 protein: CSASPGFTDTQYF

J gene: TRBJ1-1
V gene: TRBV28
CDR3 protein: CASSAWTGKGDEDTEAFF